This T cell receptor beta chain was obtained from a study of molecular identifiers for immune sequencing clone quantification. CDR3 size: 16 residues. Previously reported methods and listed TCR primers produced the bulk TCR libraries. TCRdb fed the PCR reads into MiXCR, producing one record per CDR3 protein. Of around 40,000 distinct CDR3 sequences listed, about 19% are singletons. V and J are TRBV21-1 and TRBJ1-3; the listed D gene, TRBD1, was not tested against the DNA. TRBV21-1 is marked as a pseudogene. The clonotype originates from a human donor in good health. Some libraries in this study had Jurkat cell RNA spiked in. Sequences were obtained from naive CD8+ T cells from blood, with Jurkat cell RNA spiked in. The subset denotes: FACS-sorted CD8+CD4-CCR7+CD45RA+ naive T cells. CDR3 nucleotide sequence: TGTGCCAGCAGTCGGAGCCGACAGCCTTTTGGAAACACCGTATATTTT. Protein sequence: CASSRSRQPFGNTVYF.